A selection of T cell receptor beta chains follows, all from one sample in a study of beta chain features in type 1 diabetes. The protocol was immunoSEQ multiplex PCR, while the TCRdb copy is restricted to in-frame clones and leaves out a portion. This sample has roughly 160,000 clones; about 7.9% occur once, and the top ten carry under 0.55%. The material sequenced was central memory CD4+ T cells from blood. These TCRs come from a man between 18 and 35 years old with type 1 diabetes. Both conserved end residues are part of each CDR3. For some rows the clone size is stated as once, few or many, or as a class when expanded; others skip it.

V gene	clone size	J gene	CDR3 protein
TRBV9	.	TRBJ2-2	CASSVGTSGGAGELFF
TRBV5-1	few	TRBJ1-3	CASSPRQGDGNTIYF
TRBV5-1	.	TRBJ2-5	CASSSGLTHQETQYF
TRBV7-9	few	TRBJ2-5	CASSLDRSGETQYF
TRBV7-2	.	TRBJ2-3	CASSFSSGLTDTQYF
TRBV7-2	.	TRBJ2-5	CASSRQGQGETQYF
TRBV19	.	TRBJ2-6	CASSIVAGIITGANVLTF
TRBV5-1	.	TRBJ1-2	CASSLDGQHNYGYTF
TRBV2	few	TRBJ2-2	CASRWDRATGELFF
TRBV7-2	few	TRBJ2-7	CASRITSDSYEQYF
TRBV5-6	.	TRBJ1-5	CASSLGAGENNQPQHF
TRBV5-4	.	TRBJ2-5	CASSGAGQGSLETQYF
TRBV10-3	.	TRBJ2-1	CASRDLGAGVNNEQFF
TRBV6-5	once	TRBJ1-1	CASSYTGQDEAFF
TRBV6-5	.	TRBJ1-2	CASSPTRANYGYTF
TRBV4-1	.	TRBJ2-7	CASSLRTSGPISYEQYF
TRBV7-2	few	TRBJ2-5	CASSPGLAGVSETQYF
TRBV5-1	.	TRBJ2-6	CASSDRAGANVLTF
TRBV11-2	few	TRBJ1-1	CASSYLRGRTNTEAFF
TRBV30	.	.	CAWIQREAYEQYF
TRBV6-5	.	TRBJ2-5	CASSSSGGKETQYF
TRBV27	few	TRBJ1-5	CASSPLGGPSNQPQHF